The 30 T cell receptor beta chains below were found in one sample sequenced in a study of control samples from healthy donors and cancer patients. Measured with immunoSEQ multiplex PCR; TCRdb has only the in-frame clones, and not every one. The data contain 50,000 or so clones, 75% to 85% of them singletons. The sequenced material came from blood. The receptors come from a man aged 65 to 79 in good health.

The V call is TRBV6-2 or TRBV6-3, the J call TRBJ1-5; D is perhaps TRBD1 (6 bases). Germline V CDR1 and CDR2: MNHEY, SVGEGT. CDR3 length equals 16 residues. V lost 2 bases and J lost 1, with 12 bases in between. The CDR3 sequence: CASSYRTARSNQPQHF. CDR3 nucleotide sequence: TGTGCCAGCAGTTACAGGACAGCTCGGAGCAATCAGCCCCAGCATTTT.

The chain links TRBV18 to TRBJ1-5; possible D gene TRBD1, 5 bases. This CDR3 has 14 residues. The germline gives CDR1 KGHSH, CDR2 LQKENI. V was clipped by 10 bases and J by 1 base, with 14 bases between them. The CDR3 DNA follows: TGTGCCACTAACGTGGGGGGGAGCAATCAGCCCCAGCATTTT. Translating gives CATNVGGSNQPQHF.

The chain employs TRBV12-3 or TRBV12-4 and TRBJ2-2; D not resolved. The CDR3 is 12 residues long. V was shortened by 3 bases and J by 3 bases, with 2 bases between the two germline ends. The CDR3 DNA sequence: TGTGCCAGCAGTTTTCACACCGGGGAGCTGTTTTTT. This gives the protein CASSFHTGELFF.

The CDR3 loop reads CASRLEGAYEQYF. The CDR3 nucleotides are TGTGCCAGCAGGTTGGAGGGGGCCTACGAGCAGTACTTC. J is TRBJ2-7 and V is TRBV2; D is tentatively TRBD1 or TRBD2 (6 bases each). Germline V gives CDR1 SNHLY, CDR2 FYNNEI. V lost 6 bases and J lost 2, with 11 bases in between. The CDR3 sequence is 13 residues long.

The V and J genes are TRBV19 and TRBJ1-1, with D perhaps TRBD1 (5 bases). V shed 7 bases and J shed 1 base, with 16 bases lying between them. The germline CDR1 and CDR2 sequences are LNHDA and SQIVND (reference sequence). The CDR3 has 15 residues. The CDR3 loop is CASTPSWDSNTEAFF. The DNA of the CDR3 is TGTGCCAGTACCCCGTCGTGGGACTCGAACACTGAAGCTTTCTTT.

J is TRBJ2-1 and V is TRBV7-3; 10 positions agree with TRBD2. V gave up 5 bases and J gave up 6 bases; unmatched junction bases: 10. The CDR3 is made up of 16 amino acids. Germline CDR1 is SGHTA and CDR2 is FQGTGA. The CDR3 protein is CASSRRGAGGPNEQFF. CDR3 bases: TGTGCCAGCAGCCGCCGGGGAGCGGGAGGGCCCAATGAGCAGTTCTTC.

This sequence joins TRBV18 and TRBJ2-2; 7 positions match TRBD2. V shed 3 bases, J shed 6 bases, and the junction held 7 bases outside the gene matches. The germline V gene encodes CDR1 KGHSH and CDR2 LQKENI. This CDR3 is built from 15 residues. The CDR3 DNA sequence: TGTGCCAGCTCACCGACTAGCCAAAGTCCCGGGGAGCTGTTTTTT. It codes for CASSPTSQSPGELFF.

CDR3 nucleotides: TGCGCCAGCAGCTTGGGGGGACCCACGCGCGGTGAAGCTTTCTTT. Its translation is CASSLGGPTRGEAFF. V usage is TRBV5-1 and J usage is TRBJ1-1; perhaps TRBD1 as D (5 bases). The CDR3 is 15 residues long. The V and J ends lost 0 bases and 7 bases respectively, with 16 bases between them. Germline V gene data show CDR1 as SGHRS and CDR2 as YFSETQ.

The CDR3 loop is CASSLGGPIGRSLHF. As DNA, the CDR3 is TGTGCCAGCAGCTTAGGGGGCCCCATCGGGCGATCCCTCCACTTT. The rearrangement joins TRBV11-3 to TRBJ1-6, with a weak D call TRBD1 (5 bases). This CDR3 region has 15 residues. Trimming removed 1 base at V and 14 bases at J, with 18 bases between. The germline V gene encodes CDR1 SGHNT and CDR2 YENEEA. Combining the CDR3 with reference TRBV11-3 and TRBJ1-6 gives the whole variable domain EAGVVQSPRYKIIEKKQPVAFWCNPISGHNTLYWYLQNLGQGPELLIRYENEEAVDDSQLPKDRFSAERLKGVDSTLKIQPAELGDSAVYLCASSLGGPIGRSLHFGNGTRLTVT.

This clone came up once. The chain combines TRBV19 with TRBJ1-3, with unresolved D. Germline CDR1 LNHDA, CDR2 SQIVND (reference sequence). V lost 6 bases and J 0 bases, leaving 12 bases between the germline ends. The CDR3 is 15 residues long. CDR3 in amino acids: CASRALAHSGNTIYF. As DNA, the CDR3 is TGTGCCAGTAGAGCCCTAGCGCACTCTGGAAACACCATATATTTT.

This chain uses TRBV3-1 (or the pseudogene TRBV3-2) with TRBJ1-1; weak D call: TRBD1 (6 bases). V shed 4 bases and J shed 9 bases, with 12 bases lying between them. The CDR3 consists of 12 residues. The germline V gene has CDR1 LGHDT and CDR2 YNNKEL (reference sequence). This CDR3 reads CASSRPQGKAFF. The CDR3, as DNA: TGTGCCAGCAGCCGACCCCAGGGGAAAGCTTTCTTT.

This chain connects TRBV12-5 to TRBJ2-1; 8 bases map to TRBD2. The CDR3 runs 16 residues. Trimming removed 0 bases from V and 2 bases from J; junction bases left unmatched: 3. Germline V CDR1 and CDR2: LGHNT, FRNRAP. CDR3 DNA: TGTGCTAGTGGTTTGGTAGCGGGAGAGACCTACAATGAGCAGTTCTTC. It is translated as CASGLVAGETYNEQFF.

The V call is TRBV7-9, the J call TRBJ2-7; TRBD1 aligns across 10 bases. Unmatched junction bases numbered 5, after V lost 3 bases and J lost 3 bases. Germline values: CDR1 SEHNR, CDR2 FQNEAQ (reference sequence). The CDR3 runs 15 residues. The CDR3 region is CASSLTGGLGYEQYF. The CDR3 nucleotides are TGTGCCAGCAGCTTGACAGGGGGCCTGGGCTACGAGCAGTACTTC. Full variable domain (rest looked up from reference TRBV7-9 and TRBJ2-7): DTGVSQNPRHKITKRGQNVTFRCDPISEHNRLYWYRQTLGQGPEFLTYFQNEAQLEKSRLLSDRFSAERPKGSFSTLEIQRTEQGDSAMYLCASSLTGGLGYEQYFGPGTRLTVT.

The gene calls are TRBV7-9 and TRBJ1-4, with D possibly being TRBD1 (6 bases). The V gene's germline CDR1 is SEHNR and CDR2 FQNEAQ (reference sequence). The V end was cut by 0 bases, the J end by 0 bases, with 8 bases between. The CDR3 has 16 amino acids. CDR3 DNA: TGTGCCAGCAGCTTAGCGACAGGAGCAACTAATGAAAAACTGTTTTTT. Amino acid sequence: CASSLATGATNEKLFF.

This sequence joins TRBV5-1 and TRBJ2-7; possible D gene TRBD1, 5 bases. This CDR3 is 14 amino acids long. V was pared by 0 bases and J by 5 bases, with 12 bases between. From germline, CDR1 is SGHRS and CDR2 YFSETQ. CDR3: CASSLVGAGHEQYF. CDR3 nucleotides: TGCGCCAGCAGCTTGGTAGGGGCCGGGCACGAGCAGTACTTC.

The chain combines TRBV5-1 with TRBJ2-3; D perhaps matches TRBD1 (6 bases). The germline gives CDR1 SGHRS, CDR2 YFSETQ. CDR3 length: 14 amino acids. The V end was cut by 4 bases, the J end by 5 bases, with 14 bases between. The CDR3 DNA is TGCGCCAGCAGCCAGACAGGTTCGGAAGATACGCAGTATTTT. It specifies CASSQTGSEDTQYF.

This clone was picked up a small number of times. The J gene is TRBJ2-1, the V gene TRBV6-1, with D tentatively TRBD2 (5 bases). Trimming left V 3 bases short and J 6 bases short, with 9 bases between. The CDR3 totals 13 residues. Per germline, CDR1 MNHNS and CDR2 SASEGT. The DNA of the CDR3 is TGTGCCAGCAGTGATCGGGGTCCCAATGAGCAGTTCTTC. Its translation is CASSDRGPNEQFF.

The chain joins TRBV19 to TRBJ1-5; D call uncertain. This CDR3 has 16 residues. Germline loops: CDR1 LNHDA, CDR2 SQIVND (reference sequence). V lost 2 bases and J lost 7, with 18 bases in between. In nucleotides, the CDR3 is TGTGCCAGTAGTATAAAACCGGGATTAACAGAGCAGCCCCAGCATTTT. This translates into CASSIKPGLTEQPQHF. Supplemented by reference TRBV19 and TRBJ1-5, the full variable domain reads DGGITQSPKYLFRKEGQNVTLSCEQNLNHDAMYWYRQDPGQGLRLIYYSQIVNDFQKGDIAEGYSVSREKKESFPLTVTSAQKNPTAFYLCASSIKPGLTEQPQHFGDGTRLSIL.

The rearrangement uses TRBV5-5 and TRBJ1-6; 7 bases map to TRBD1. V trimming: 4 bases; J trimming: 1 base; junction bases outside the gene matches: 2. The CDR3 is made up of 15 amino acids. Germline V CDR1 and CDR2: SGHKS, YYEKEE (reference sequence). In nucleotides, the CDR3 is TGTGCCAGCAGCAGCAGGGGGTCCTATAATTCACCCCTCCACTTT. As protein: CASSSRGSYNSPLHF.

The chain carries TRBV30 and TRBJ1-2; no definite D call. Between the trimmed V and J ends, which lost 4 bases and 9 bases, there was a span of 24 bases. CDR3 size: 15 residues. Germline values: CDR1 GTSNPN, CDR2 SVGIG (reference sequence). The CDR3 is CAWTPARPDSISYTF. The CDR3 bases are TGTGCCTGGACCCCCGCCCGGCCGGACTCTATTAGCTACACCTTC.

V gene TRBV27 combines with J gene TRBJ2-1, with 12 positions matching TRBD2. V shed 8 bases and J 8 bases; nucleotides not matched to a gene: 7. This CDR3 is built from 14 residues. Germline-derived CDR1 and CDR2 are MNHEY and SMNVEV (reference sequence). DNA for the CDR3: TGTGCCAGCCTCCCTAGCGGGGGGGCCTATGAGCAGTTCTTC. Translation gives CASLPSGGAYEQFF.

This chain connects TRBV2 to TRBJ1-6, with D maybe TRBD1 (6 bases). Germline assignment: CDR1 SNHLY and CDR2 FYNNEI. The V gene lost 8 bases and the J gene lost 8 bases, with 16 bases spanning the gap. CDR3 size: 14 residues. The CDR3 nucleotides are TGTGCCAGCCTCGGGGCTTACAGGGATTCACCCCTCCACTTT. This gives the protein CASLGAYRDSPLHF. The entire variable domain, with the rest obtained from reference TRBV2 and TRBJ1-6, is as follows: EPEVTQTPSHQVTQMGQEVILRCVPISNHLYFYWYRQILGQKVEFLVSFYNNEISEKSEIFDDQFSVERPDGSNFTLKIRSTKLEDSAMYFCASLGAYRDSPLHFGNGTRLTVT.

This rearrangement joins TRBV19 to TRBJ1-4; D not certain. CDR1 is LNHDA, CDR2 SQIVND, per germline (reference sequence). This CDR3 comprises 15 residues. Trimming stripped 4 bases from V and 5 bases from J, with 14 bases between. In DNA, the CDR3 is TGTGCCAGTAGTAGGGCCCGACATGTAAATGAAAAACTGTTTTTT. It encodes CASSRARHVNEKLFF.

The genes are TRBV28 and TRBJ1-6; 7 bases are shared with TRBD1. Trimming took 6 bases from V and 10 from J; bases not matched to a gene: 12. Per germline, CDR1 MDHEN and CDR2 SYDVKM. The CDR3 totals 15 residues. As DNA, the CDR3 is TGTGCCAGCAGCGAAGGGAACAGGGGAGGGTCACCCCTCCACTTT. Residues: CASSEGNRGGSPLHF.

The rearrangement uses TRBV3-1 (or the pseudogene TRBV3-2) and TRBJ1-2, with D possibly TRBD1 on 6 matching bases. CDR1 and CDR2 (germline): LGHDT, YNNKEL (reference sequence). The CDR3 covers 15 residues. V was pared by 4 bases and J by 5 bases, with 17 bases between. The CDR3 DNA is TGTGCCAGCAGCCGGCAGGGGTTAGAGATTTATGGCTACACCTTC. It yields the protein CASSRQGLEIYGYTF.

V gene TRBV15 combines with J gene TRBJ2-7, with TRBD1 as a possible D gene (7 bases). There are 14 residues in the CDR3. Germline CDR1 LNHNV, CDR2 YYDKDF (reference sequence). The germline V and J ends were trimmed by 5 bases and 6 bases, with 17 bases remaining between them. The CDR3 loop is CATSLFQGGSEQYF. The CDR3, as DNA: TGTGCCACCAGCTTATTCCAGGGGGGATCCGAGCAGTACTTC.

V gene TRBV11-3 combines with J gene TRBJ2-1; TRBD2 agrees at 7 bases. The CDR3 spans 15 residues. The V gene end was trimmed by 1 base and the J gene end by 10 bases; junction bases not matched to a gene: 10. The germline CDR1 and CDR2 sequences are SGHNT and YENEEA. CDR3 region: CASSLGGRTMGEQFF. Here the CDR3 DNA reads TGTGCCAGCAGCTTAGGCGGGAGAACCATGGGGGAGCAGTTCTTC.

The V gene is TRBV29-1, the J gene TRBJ2-7; 7 bases are shared with TRBD2. Trimming cost V 4 bases and J 3 bases; bases outside gene matches: 6. The CDR3 loop spans 13 amino acids. Germline V lookup: CDR1 SQVTM, CDR2 ANQGSEA. CDR3 sequence reads: CSVAPAGYYEQYF. CDR3 DNA sequence: TGCAGCGTTGCTCCAGCGGGGTACTACGAGCAGTACTTC.

V usage is TRBV5-1 and J usage is TRBJ2-7; TRBD1 aligns across 8 bases. V lost 0 bases to trimming and J lost 6 bases; unmatched junction nucleotides: 2. The V gene's germline CDR1 is SGHRS and CDR2 YFSETQ. This CDR3 region has 13 residues. CDR3 residues: CASSLGQGIEQYF. CDR3 nucleotide sequence: TGCGCCAGCAGCTTGGGACAGGGGATCGAGCAGTACTTC.

This clone was counted only a few times. The chain links TRBV9 to TRBJ2-3; D may be TRBD2 (6 bases). The CDR3 has 13 residues. Per germline, CDR1 SGDLS and CDR2 YYNGEE. Trimming shortened V by 7 bases and J by 6 bases, and 15 bases separated the two germline ends. CDR3 in amino acids: CASGPQLADTQYF. In DNA, the CDR3 is TGTGCCAGCGGACCCCAACTAGCCGATACGCAGTATTTT.